Below are 25 T cell receptor beta chains sequenced from a single sample in a study of control samples from healthy donors and cancer patients. Here immunoSEQ multiplex PCR was the method, and the copy in TCRdb shows in-frame clones only, minus some. This repertoire shows roughly 400,000 clones, around 90% found once; its top ten account for over 5.5%. Sequencing input: PBMCs. The receptors shown here come from a man aged 35 to 55 with head and neck cancer.

In the case of this clone: A junction end diverges from the germline sequence, so it may reflect a read error. The genes are TRBV7-3 and TRBJ1-1; D gene uncertain. The CDR3 extends over 13 amino acids. Germline loops: CDR1 SGHTA, CDR2 FQGTGA. CDR3 amino acids: CASSITRTTEAFF. The DNA of the CDR3 is TGTGCCAGCAGCATAACTCGGACCACTGAAGCTTTCTTT.

The chain links TRBV5-1 to TRBJ1-1; 7 nucleotides agree with TRBD1. This CDR3 has 16 amino acids. The ends lost 0 bases at V and 0 bases at J; junction bases unmatched: 5. The germline gives CDR1 SGHRS, CDR2 YFSETQ. CDR3 DNA: TGCGCCAGCAGCTTGGCGGACAGGACTTTGAACACTGAAGCTTTCTTT. Translating gives CASSLADRTLNTEAFF.

The chain joins TRBV13 to TRBJ2-2; unclear D gene. Trimming pared 2 bases from V and 2 bases from J, leaving 12 bases between. The CDR3 totals 16 residues. Germline assignment: CDR1 PRHDT and CDR2 FYEKMQ (reference sequence). The CDR3 loop reads CASSLTRMGNTGELFF. In DNA, the CDR3 is TGTGCCAGCAGCTTAACCCGAATGGGAAACACCGGGGAGCTGTTTTTT.

This rearrangement joins TRBV5-1 to TRBJ2-3; no reliable D call. This CDR3 region has 14 residues. V was trimmed by 5 bases and J by 10 bases, leaving 20 bases between them. Germline CDR1 SGHRS, CDR2 YFSETQ. The CDR3 sequence is CASRPGPQESPQYF. The CDR3, as DNA: TGCGCCAGCAGACCAGGACCGCAGGAGAGTCCGCAGTATTTT. Combining the CDR3 with reference TRBV5-1 and TRBJ2-3 gives the whole variable domain KAGVTQTPRYLIKTRGQQVTLSCSPISGHRSVSWYQQTPGQGLQFLFEYFSETQRNKGNFPGRFSGRQFSNSRSEMNVSTLELGDSALYLCASRPGPQESPQYFGPGTRLTVL.

This clone was detected a few times. The rearrangement links TRBV4-1 to TRBJ1-6; maybe TRBD1 (5 bases). Per the germline V gene, CDR1 is MGHRA and CDR2 is YSYEKL. This CDR3 comprises 15 residues. Trimming left V 5 bases short and J 12 bases short, with 20 bases between. This chain's CDR3 is CASSSAGQAGGPLHF. CDR3 in DNA: TGCGCCAGCAGCTCGGCGGGGCAGGCCGGGGGACCCCTCCACTTT.

The rearrangement uses TRBV5-1 and TRBJ2-1, with 14 bases lining up with TRBD2. J lost 7 bases, V lost 0 bases, and 12 bases had no gene match. Germline values: CDR1 SGHRS, CDR2 YFSETQ. CDR3 size: 19 residues. CDR3 in amino acids: CASSLVGTSGSPRGNEQFF. The DNA for the CDR3 is TGCGCCAGCAGCTTGGTTGGGACTAGCGGGAGCCCACGAGGTAATGAGCAGTTCTTC.

The V call is TRBV27, the J call TRBJ1-1, with a tentative D call TRBD1 (6 bases). Germline V gene lookup returns CDR1 MNHEY and CDR2 SMNVEV (reference sequence). The CDR3 runs 13 residues. V shed 6 bases and J shed 5 bases, with 13 bases lying between them. For the CDR3, the DNA is TGTGCCAGCAGCCACAGGGTGGATACTGAAGCTTTCTTT. Protein product: CASSHRVDTEAFF.

This chain uses TRBV5-4 with TRBJ2-3, with 10 bases lining up with TRBD1. This CDR3 region has 16 residues. Germline lookup yields CDR1 SGHNT and CDR2 YYREEE (reference sequence). The ends lost 5 bases at V and 4 bases at J; junction bases unmatched: 10. The CDR3 sequence: CASRDPGTGEADTQYF. The CDR3 nucleotides are TGTGCCAGCAGAGATCCCGGGACAGGGGAGGCAGATACGCAGTATTTT. Filled out from reference TRBV5-4 and TRBJ2-3, the complete variable domain reads ETGVTQSPTHLIKTRGQQVTLRCSSQSGHNTVSWYQQALGQGPQFIFQYYREEENGRGNFPPRFSGLQFPNYSSELNVNALELDDSALYLCASRDPGTGEADTQYFGPGTRLTVL.

The rearrangement uses TRBV19 and TRBJ2-1, with 10 bases matching TRBD1. There are 13 residues in the CDR3. Germline CDR1 and CDR2: LNHDA and SQIVND (reference sequence). The junction had 1 base not matched to a gene; V was cut back by 7 bases and J by 4 bases. The CDR3 protein is CASTGQGYNEQFF. Written as DNA, the CDR3 is TGTGCCAGTACGGGACAGGGGTACAATGAGCAGTTCTTC. The whole variable domain, remainder taken from reference TRBV19 and TRBJ2-1, is DGGITQSPKYLFRKEGQNVTLSCEQNLNHDAMYWYRQDPGQGLRLIYYSQIVNDFQKGDIAEGYSVSREKKESFPLTVTSAQKNPTAFYLCASTGQGYNEQFFGPGTRLTVL.

This clone appeared a single time. V gene TRBV28 combines with J gene TRBJ1-2; TRBD1 matches at 11 bases. V gave up 7 bases and J gave up 7 bases; unmatched junction bases: 8. Per the germline V gene, CDR1 is MDHEN and CDR2 is SYDVKM. CDR3 size: 14 residues. As DNA, the CDR3 is TGTGCCAGCACCCTAGGGGGGACAGGGGGTGGCTACACCTTC. It translates to CASTLGGTGGGYTF.

This clone was counted only a few times. The J gene is TRBJ1-2, the V gene TRBV4-2, with D unresolved. The V end was cut by 4 bases, the J end by 4 bases, with 19 bases between. Germline V gene lookup returns CDR1 LGHNA and CDR2 YNFKEQ. This CDR3 comprises 16 residues. CDR3 sequence: CASSPPGLGGRYGYTF. The CDR3 nucleotides are TGTGCCAGCAGCCCACCCGGCCTGGGTGGGCGCTATGGCTACACCTTC.

The J gene is TRBJ1-5, the V gene TRBV6-5; D unclear. Trimming stripped 0 bases from V and 4 bases from J, with 4 bases between. The CDR3 consists of 13 residues. CDR1 and CDR2 from the germline V gene are MNHEY and SVGAGI. CDR3 loop: CASSYSINQPQHF. CDR3 nucleotides: TGTGCCAGCAGTTACTCGATTAATCAGCCCCAGCATTTT.

The V call is TRBV18, the J call TRBJ2-6, with 10 bases identical to TRBD1. V was clipped by 5 bases and J by 2 bases; unmatched bases: 3. Per the germline V gene, CDR1 is KGHSH and CDR2 is LQKENI. The CDR3 covers 16 residues. CDR3 nucleotides: TGTGCCAGCTCAAGAGGGACAGGGGCTGGGGCCAACGTCCTGACTTTC. Its translation is CASSRGTGAGANVLTF.

Only one count was recorded for this clone. The chain couples TRBV3-1 (or the pseudogene TRBV3-2) to TRBJ1-4; no definite D call. This CDR3 is 14 amino acids long. With 4 bases removed from V and 4 bases from J, the gap between germline ends came to 10 bases. The germline V gene encodes CDR1 LGHDT and CDR2 YNNKEL (reference sequence). CDR3 coding DNA: TGTGCCAGCAGCCTAAAGCGGGATAATGAAAAACTGTTTTTT. Translating gives CASSLKRDNEKLFF.

The gene calls are TRBV5-5 and TRBJ2-3, with D possibly being TRBD2 (5 bases). Trimming shortened V by 2 bases and J by 5 bases, and 12 bases separated the two germline ends. CDR3 size: 14 residues. Germline CDR1 reads SGHKS; CDR2 reads YYEKEE (reference sequence). CDR3 protein: CASSFGPREDTQYF. CDR3 bases: TGTGCCAGCAGCTTTGGCCCCCGGGAAGATACGCAGTATTTT.

This sequence joins TRBV9 and TRBJ1-2; 8 nucleotides line up with TRBD1. J gave up 4 bases and V 5 bases, and 1 base lay outside the gene matches. The germline CDR1 and CDR2 sequences are SGDLS and YYNGEE. The CDR3 length is 12 residues. The CDR3, as DNA: TGTGCCAGCAGGACAGGGGTCTATGGCTACACCTTC. Protein: CASRTGVYGYTF.

This clone was seen just once. This chain joins TRBV5-1 and TRBJ2-7; D is unresolved. The germline gives CDR1 SGHRS, CDR2 YFSETQ. The CDR3 is 15 amino acids. V gave up 0 bases and J gave up 5 bases, with 15 bases separating them. CDR3 in DNA: TGCGCCAGCAGCTTGGAGCCAGGCCGTGGCCACGAGCAGTACTTC. It translates to CASSLEPGRGHEQYF.

This chain connects TRBV6-1 to TRBJ1-3; 7 bases line up with TRBD1. The trim removed 4 bases at V and 2 bases at J, leaving 8 bases unmatched. This CDR3 is 16 amino acids long. Germline assignment: CDR1 MNHNS and CDR2 SASEGT. The DNA of the CDR3 is TGTGCCAGCAGTGTCGACAGGGTTAGTCCTGGAAACACCATATATTTT. Translated, it gives CASSVDRVSPGNTIYF.

This chain joins TRBV5-4 and TRBJ2-7, with D maybe TRBD1 (6 bases). Germline loops: CDR1 SGHNT, CDR2 YYREEE (reference sequence). The CDR3 has 15 residues. V dropped 4 bases and J dropped 0 bases, with 14 bases sitting between them. The CDR3 spells CASSPPGHNSYEQYF. The CDR3 nucleotides are TGTGCCAGCAGCCCGCCGGGACACAACTCCTACGAGCAGTACTTC.

To note about this clone: This same CDR3 is encoded by further DNA sequences in the sample. The chain uses TRBV19 and TRBJ1-1; no clear D gene. V was pared by 4 bases and J by 0 bases, with 6 bases between. Germline V CDR1 and CDR2: LNHDA, SQIVND (reference sequence). The CDR3 sequence is 13 residues long. CDR3 coding DNA: TGTGCCAGTAGTACGACGGTGAACACTGAAGCTTTCTTT. Protein product: CASSTTVNTEAFF.

The genes are TRBV2 and TRBJ1-5; 10 bases map to TRBD1. The germline CDR1 and CDR2 sequences are SNHLY and FYNNEI. The CDR3 has 18 amino acids. The V segment lost 6 bases and the J segment 1 base; nucleotides outside the gene matches: 12. The CDR3 spells CASSTETGGFGSNQPQHF. In nucleotides, the CDR3 is TGTGCCAGCAGCACTGAGACAGGGGGCTTTGGGAGCAATCAGCCCCAGCATTTT.

The chain recombines TRBV5-4 with TRBJ1-2, with 8 bases lining up with TRBD1. This CDR3 has 15 amino acids. The V and J ends lost 3 bases and 1 base, in that order; junction bases with no gene match: 5. CDR1 is SGHNT and CDR2 is YYREEE in the germline V gene (reference sequence). The CDR3 DNA is TGTGCCAGCAGCTCGACAGGGGACATTAACTATGGCTACACCTTC. It translates to CASSSTGDINYGYTF.

This clone showed up just once. The CDR3 region has the DNA TGTGCCAGCTCCGCCATGGGGGGATTCTCCTACGAGCAGTACTTC. Amino acid sequence: CASSAMGGFSYEQYF. The V call is TRBV9, the J call TRBJ2-7; D is perhaps TRBD2 (6 bases). Trimming shortened V by 7 bases and J by 0 bases, and 17 bases separated the two germline ends. Germline values: CDR1 SGDLS, CDR2 YYNGEE. The CDR3 is made up of 15 amino acids. The full variable domain, its missing parts supplied by reference TRBV9 and TRBJ2-7, is DSGVTQTPKHLITATGQRVTLRCSPRSGDLSVYWYQQSLDQGLQFLIQYYNGEERAKGNILERFSAQQFPDLHSELNLSSLELGDSALYFCASSAMGGFSYEQYFGPGTRLTVT.

The genes are TRBV7-3 and TRBJ2-7; D ambiguous. This CDR3 region has 12 residues. Germline V gives CDR1 SGHTA, CDR2 FQGTGA. The V gene lost 7 bases and the J gene lost 3 bases, with 10 bases spanning the gap. The CDR3 reads CASTLDLYEQYF. DNA for the CDR3: TGTGCCAGCACCCTGGACCTCTACGAGCAGTACTTC.

The rearrangement uses TRBV7-6 and TRBJ1-6; 9 nucleotides align to TRBD1. CDR1 is SGHVS and CDR2 is FNYEAQ in the germline V gene. The V gene end was trimmed by 5 bases and the J gene end by 3 bases; junction bases not matched to a gene: 8. This CDR3 spans 17 amino acids. The DNA of the CDR3 is TGTGCCAGCAGCCCATGGACAGGGGTTGTCTATAATTCACCCCTCCACTTT. This translates into CASSPWTGVVYNSPLHF. Looking up the rest from reference TRBV7-6 and TRBJ1-6 gives the full variable domain: GAGVSQSPRYKVTKRGQDVALRCDPISGHVSLYWYRQALGQGPEFLTYFNYEAQQDKSGLPNDRFSAERPEGSISTLTIQRTEQRDSAMYRCASSPWTGVVYNSPLHFGNGTRLTVT.